This TCR beta chain was observed in a study of identical twins (dated by TCRdb to the mid-2010s). Looking at the study overall: TCR alpha and beta repertoires from monozygotic twins, unrelated adults of various ages and cord blood were deep-sequenced to test whether fetal clonotypes persist. Replicate twin experiments were performed at different times using different library preparation protocols to rule out contamination.

The CDR3 spans 13 residues, from the cysteine through the phenylalanine. CDR3 DNA only is kept here, 39 bases in frame from base 1. Trimming removed 5 bases from V and 3 bases from J, leaving 7 bases between the germline ends. CDR1 is given as KGHSH and CDR2 as LQKENI, both from the germline V gene. All donors were healthy Caucasians. The study also sequenced three unrelated non-twin adults: a male aged 18 to 29, a male aged 50 to 60 and a female aged 50 to 60. Miltenyi CD45RO+ enrichment and human naive T-cell isolation kits were used to isolate memory (CD45RO+) and naive T cells from PBMC. The research as a whole found: Invariant T cells such as MAIT and iNKT could partly confound zero-insertion analyses, though diverse VJ usage argued against this for most clonotypes. Recombination models systematically underestimated out-of-frame TCR alpha sharing in monozygotic twins but agreed with sharing between unrelated individuals. Because the same donors could not be followed over many years, conclusions were based on cross-sectional statistical analysis. Compared with coincidental sharing between unrelated individuals, out-of-frame TCR alpha sequences shared between twins showed an excess of sequences with low generation probability. Excess twin sharing in beta out-of-frame sequences was weaker because fewer shared sequences lowered the signal-to-noise ratio. Abundant cord blood beta clonotypes carried fewer insertions; young adult naive repertoires showed a weaker similar trend, while memory repertoires showed none.

This clonotype was seen many times. What antigen it recognizes has not been identified. Within one base of it there is no much larger clone, and no base qualities were kept. Preparation of the library involved 5' RACE. Sequencer: Illumina HiSeq 2000. A universal primer binding site was added through template switching, and the final cDNA carried a unique molecular identifier so that TCR cDNA molecules could be counted accurately. First-strand cDNA for TCR alpha and beta chains was synthesized from specific primers in the conserved constant-segment region. To control for contamination, each cDNA library was double barcoded with a SMART-Mk sample barcode plus Illumina barcodes. Two successive PCR steps introduced TruSeq adapter sequences along with Illumina sample barcodes. The TCR alpha and beta cDNA libraries were sequenced on the Illumina HiSeq platform using custom primers. The authors' analysis ran thus. MiGEC was used to process raw reads and extract unique molecular identifiers, and MiXCR was used to find CDR3 positions. For each individual, recombination models were inferred using an EM algorithm with the repgenHMM and IGoR tools. Shared clonotype analysis was performed with the tcR package in R, normalizing sharing by the product of cloneset sizes. To study raw recombination without the effects of thymic and clonal selection, out-of-frame nonproductive sequences were analyzed. TCRdb's own reprocessing of the public reads used fastp at Q25 and MiXCR and kept productive beta chains. A single entry per CDR3 protein holds the most common genes and DNA from its merged rows. These V and J calls are TCRdb output, not the study's own analysis. The sample profile shows about 690,000 distinct CDR3 sequences; less than 7% of them were found once. The top ten clonotypes cover roughly 1.6% of the sample.

The sample consisted of naive T cells sorted from blood. The cell subset or site label, as the study defines it: cells isolated with a human naive T-cell isolation kit. This TCR was sampled from a man in his late teens or twenties in good health. The chain joins TRBV18 to TRBJ2-2; there is no confident call for the D gene. The nucleotides read TGTGCCAGCTCATTGGACCACACCGGGGAGCTGTTTTTT. The encoded protein is CASSLDHTGELFF.